This T cell receptor (beta chain) came from a study of T cell responses to AZD1222 COVID-19 vaccine. Study overall: Researchers grouped second doses given at about 4 or about 12 weeks into one pool.

CDR3 length: 15 residues. Trimming shortened V by 4 bases and J by 1 base, and 12 bases separated the two germline ends. CDR1 and CDR2 (germline): SGHRS, YFSETQ. Concerning this clone: Antigen specificity is unknown.

Overall study findings and caveats: There were mostly white British donors and more females than males, and clonal diversity was possibly underestimated. Repertoire sampling occurred only after the peak T cell response. Unmutated variant regions are reportedly targeted by nearly half of spike-specific TCRs.

Assay used: immunoSEQ multiplex PCR; TCRdb lists only in-frame clones, some missing. The sample shows some 91,000 clones, 89% of them seen only once. The sequence came from an adult in good health. The chain employs TRBV5-1 and TRBJ1-5; D ambiguous. The sample here was peripheral blood, taken on day 0 of AZD1222 vaccination. This CDR3 reads CASSRDAGSNQPQHF. The CDR3 coding sequence is TGCGCCAGCAGCCGAGACGCCGGGAGCAATCAGCCCCAGCATTTT.